This T cell receptor beta chain is drawn from a study of CD8 T cells in Susac syndrome. The TEMRA cells underwent FACS enrichment, while the CD8+ and CD4+ T cells underwent negative isolation. The V and J ends lost 3 bases and 3 bases respectively, with 6 bases between them. CDR1 and CDR2 from the germline V gene are MNHNY and SVGAGI (reference sequence). CDR3 size: 13 residues. In this sample, this clonotype turned up once. Random hexamers served to reverse transcribe about 0.5 to 1 ug RNA. A single record per CDR3 protein comes from TCRdb applying MiXCR to the immunoSEQ multiplex PCR reads. The repertoire holds 150,000 to 200,000 distinct CDR3 sequences, with around 93% as singletons.

V usage is TRBV6-6 and J usage is TRBJ1-3; D is unresolved. This clonotype originated in a human donor in good health. Specimen: CD4+ T cells from PBMCs. CDR3 in DNA: TGTGCCAGCAGTTATAACTATGGAAACACCATATATTTT. Protein: CASSYNYGNTIYF.